This T cell receptor beta chain was observed in a study of radiation and T cells in renal cell carcinoma. With respect to this clone: The antigen is undetermined.

General study results and limits: In blood, top tumor clones expanded by 2 weeks, shrinking by 4.

Time point in this sample: baseline pretreatment blood. The treatment was: 15 Gy SBRT to primary tumor, nephrectomy 4 weeks later. Sequencing used immunoSEQ multiplex PCR; TCRdb keeps in-frame clones, though not all of them. The sample includes 130,000 to 150,000 clones, nearly 90% of them seen just once. The source material was blood, sampled from a patient whose treatment included radiotherapy and nephrectomy. The receptor's source is a woman aged 50 to 65 with renal cell carcinoma.

The DNA for the CDR3 is TGTGCCACCAGCAGAGTCAGGGACAGTGGTCGTCGGGAGACCCAGTACTTC. Amino acids: CATSRVRDSGRRETQYF. The V and J genes are TRBV15 and TRBJ2-5, with 7 nucleotides matching TRBD1. The junction had 13 bases not matched to a gene; V was cut back by 1 base and J by 5 bases. Per germline, CDR1 LNHNV and CDR2 YYDKDF (reference sequence). The CDR3 length is 17 residues.